The rows below give T cell receptor beta chains drawn from one sample of a study of CD8 T cells in Susac syndrome. Each CDR3 protein gets one entry after TCRdb re-called the immunoSEQ multiplex PCR reads with MiXCR. Of fewer than 65,000 distinct CDR3 sequences listed, roughly nine tenths were seen once; the top ten hold approximately 0.21%. Sample: CD8+ T cells from PBMCs. These receptor sequences come from a human donor in good health. Each CDR3 is given with its conserved first and last residue. The order of the fields is J gene, V gene, D gene, clone size, CDR3 DNA, CDR3 protein. D genes are given only for firm matches. The size field is filled for only some rows; it gives once, few, many or a size class.

>TRBJ2-3|TRBV7-9|-|-
TGTGCCAGCAGCGCATCGGACAGGGCGGGGGCAGATACGCAGTATTTT
CASSASDRAGADTQYF
>TRBJ2-7|TRBV5-6|-|-
TGTGCCAGCAGCTCCCAATCGAGAGGGGAGCAGTACTTC
CASSSQSRGEQYF
>TRBJ1-2|TRBV6-2/TRBV6-3|-|-
TGTGCCAGCAGTTCGACAGGAGCCTCGGGGGGCTACACCTTC
CASSSTGASGGYTF
>TRBJ2-1|TRBV29-1|-|-
TGCAGCGTTGAATTCCGGGACAATGAGCAGTTCTTC
CSVEFRDNEQFF
>TRBJ2-5|TRBV29-1|TRBD1|-
TGCAGCGCCGACAGGGGCGGGGAGACCCAGTACTTC
CSADRGGETQYF
>TRBJ2-1|TRBV5-1|-|-
TGCGCCAGCAGCTTGGACGCTGTGGGCTCCTACAATGAGCAGTTCTTC
CASSLDAVGSYNEQFF
>TRBJ2-5|TRBV27|TRBD2|-
TGTGCCAGCAGTAGGGGACTAGCGGATCAAGAGACCCAGTACTTC
CASSRGLADQETQYF
>TRBJ2-7|TRBV3-1|TRBD1|-
TGTGCCAGCAGCTCTCCTGGACAGGGGATCTACGAGCAGTACTTC
CASSSPGQGIYEQYF
>TRBJ1-1|TRBV11-2|-|-
TGTGCCAGCAGCTTACGGGGTAAGGTTGAAGCTTTCTTT
CASSLRGKVEAFF
>TRBJ2-1|TRBV29-1|-|-
TGCAGCGTTGAGTCCCCAGGGGAATACAATGAGCAGTTCTTC
CSVESPGEYNEQFF
>TRBJ2-1|TRBV4-2|TRBD2|-
TGTGCCAGCAGCCAAGATGAGACTAGCGGGTCCTACAATGAGCAGTTCTTC
CASSQDETSGSYNEQFF
>TRBJ1-5|TRBV19|TRBD1|-
TGTGCCAGTAGTCCCCACAGGGGCGGAGGCGGCGGCAATCAGCCCCAGCATTTT
CASSPHRGGGGGNQPQHF
>TRBJ2-3|TRBV2|TRBD2|-
TGTGCCAGCAGCAGGAGGAGGCTAGCGGGGCCTGCTAGCACAGATACGCAGTATTTT
CASSRRRLAGPASTDTQYF
>TRBJ1-3|TRBV6-1|-|-
TGTGCCAGCAGTGAGGCGGGCGGCTCTGGAAACACCATATATTTT
CASSEAGGSGNTIYF
>TRBJ1-6|TRBV4-3|-|-
TGCGCCAGCAGCCAATCTACAGGGCTCACCTATAATTCACCCCTCCACTTT
CASSQSTGLTYNSPLHF
>TRBJ1-5|TRBV4-3|-|-
TGCGCCAGCAGCCCATGGGCTGATTTGAATCAGCCCCAGCATTTT
CASSPWADLNQPQHF
>TRBJ2-1|TRBV5-4|TRBD2|-
TGTGCCAGCAGCCGTAGCGGGGGGGCTTATGATGAGCAGTTCTTC
CASSRSGGAYDEQFF
>TRBJ2-3|TRBV28|TRBD2|-
TGTGCCAGCAGTCCTGGACCGGGACTAGCGGGGGCACAGAGCACAGATACGCAGTATTTT
CASSPGPGLAGAQSTDTQYF
>TRBJ1-4|TRBV6-6|-|-
TGTGCCAGCAGTCCCCATACAACAGAGATGTTTTTT
CASSPHTTEMFF
>TRBJ2-2|TRBV5-4|TRBD2|-
TGTGCCAGCAGCCATAGCGGGGGGGCCTGGGAGCTGTTTTTT
CASSHSGGAWELFF
>TRBJ1-3|TRBV5-1|TRBD1|-
TGCGCCAGCCCGGAGACGGGACGAGGGGGCGTTGGAAACACCATATATTTT
CASPETGRGGVGNTIYF
>TRBJ2-7|TRBV29-1|-|-
TGCAGCGTTGAAGAGGCAGACTACGAGCAGTACTTC
CSVEEADYEQYF
>TRBJ1-2|TRBV27|-|once
TGTGCCAGCAGTTTATCGGAACTAGACGATGGCTACACCTTC
CASSLSELDDGYTF
>TRBJ2-5|TRBV5-1|-|-
TGCGCCAGCAGCTTGGTTGAGCCGAGGGAGACCCAGTACTTC
CASSLVEPRETQYF
>TRBJ2-7|TRBV4-1|TRBD2|-
TGCGCCAGCAGCCCTGGGGCGGGAGCCACCTACGAGCAGTACTTC
CASSPGAGATYEQYF
>TRBJ2-3|TRBV7-3|TRBD1|-
TGTGCCAGCAGTCCAGTGCCGGGACAGGGGTTGTCAGATACGCAGTATTTT
CASSPVPGQGLSDTQYF
>TRBJ2-2|TRBV11-2|TRBD2|-
TGTGCCAGCAGCTCCCGACTAGCGGGGGAGCCTACCGGGGAGCTGTTTTTT
CASSSRLAGEPTGELFF
>TRBJ1-5|TRBV19|-|-
TGTGCCAGTAAGGGTGACAGTAGCAATCAGCCCCAGCATTTT
CASKGDSSNQPQHF
>TRBJ2-2|TRBV10-3|-|-
TGTGCCATCAGTGCCGCCGGGGAGCTGTTTTTT
CAISAAGELFF
>TRBJ2-7|TRBV20-1|TRBD1|-
TGCAGTGCCTTACAGGGGGCGTCCTACGAGCAGTACTTC
CSALQGASYEQYF
>TRBJ2-1|TRBV4-1|-|-
TGCGCCAGCAGCCAAGAGAACCGGGGAAGTGCTTCTGAGCAGTTCTTC
CASSQENRGSASEQFF
>TRBJ2-7|TRBV20-1|-|once
TGCAGCGGGCATCGGGGCTACGAGCAGTACTTC
CSGHRGYEQYF
>TRBJ2-3|TRBV7-3|-|-
TGTGCCAGCAGCTTAACATTTCCAGATACGCAGTATTTT
CASSLTFPDTQYF
>TRBJ2-1|TRBV3-1|-|-
TGTGCCAGCAGCCAAGTTTCCCGGGGTCGGGGGTCCTACAATGAGCAGTTCTTC
CASSQVSRGRGSYNEQFF
>TRBJ1-5|TRBV15|-|-
TGTGCCACCAGCATAAGACGGGTCGGGGATCAGCCCCAGCATTTT
CATSIRRVGDQPQHF
>TRBJ2-7|TRBV2|-|-
TGTGCCAGCAGCGAGGCCTGGGGCTGCGAGCAGTACTTC
CASSEAWGCEQYF
>TRBJ1-1|TRBV10-1|-|-
TGCGCCAGCAGTGCTCAGGGGTTGAACACTGAAGCTTTCTTT
CASSAQGLNTEAFF
>TRBJ2-7|TRBV27|TRBD1|-
TGTGCCAGCAGTTTCGGACAGGGGCCCCTGGAGCAGTACTTC
CASSFGQGPLEQYF
>TRBJ1-2|TRBV12-3/TRBV12-4|-|once
TGTGCCAGCAGCCTGGGGACACACTATGGCTACACCTTC
CASSLGTHYGYTF
>TRBJ2-5|TRBV12-3/TRBV12-4|TRBD2|-
TGTGCCAGCAGTTTCGGCGGGGGGGAGACCCAGTACTTC
CASSFGGGETQYF
>TRBJ2-3|TRBV7-9|-|-
TGTGCCAGCAGCTTCTCAGGGGATGGCACAGATACGCAGTATTTT
CASSFSGDGTDTQYF
>TRBJ1-6|TRBV3-1|TRBD1|-
TGTGCCAGCACCTTAGACCGACAGGGCGTGAATTCACCCCTCCACTTT
CASTLDRQGVNSPLHF